A selection of T cell receptor beta chains follows, all from one sample in a study of siplizumab effects on memory and regulatory T cells. Sequenced by immunoSEQ multiplex PCR; TCRdb stores in-frame clones only, minus some. The data contain roughly 100,000 clones, under 95% of them singletons. The sequenced material came from CD4+ T cells sorted from blood. These receptor sequences come from a human donor in good health. Both conserved end residues are part of each CDR3. Fields, in order: clone size, V gene, D gene, J gene, CDR3 protein, CDR3 DNA. The D gene is left open where the match is weak. Clone size is stated in some rows and not others, as once, few, many or a class when expanded.

clone_size: -; v_call: TRBV11-2; d_call: TRBD1; j_call: TRBJ1-2; cdr3_aa: CASSPGQDDYGYTF; cdr3_nt: TGTGCCAGCAGCCCGGGACAGGACGACTATGGCTACACCTTC
clone_size: -; v_call: TRBV7-8; d_call: TRBD2; j_call: TRBJ2-3; cdr3_aa: CASSLVLSRAAGGLVGTDTQYF; cdr3_nt: TGTGCCAGCAGCTTAGTATTATCTAGGGCGGCGGGGGGCCTGGTAGGCACAGATACGCAGTATTTT
clone_size: -; v_call: TRBV9; d_call: -; j_call: TRBJ1-1; cdr3_aa: CASSSTLEGRPAFF; cdr3_nt: TGTGCCAGCAGCTCCACCTTGGAGGGCAGACCAGCTTTCTTT
clone_size: -; v_call: TRBV6-1; d_call: -; j_call: TRBJ1-1; cdr3_aa: CASSEAVGGFSAFF; cdr3_nt: TGTGCCAGCAGTGAAGCCGTCGGCGGGTTTTCGGCTTTCTTT
clone_size: once; v_call: TRBV5-1; d_call: -; j_call: TRBJ2-7; cdr3_aa: CASSSGTYEQYF; cdr3_nt: TGCGCCAGCAGTTCCGGAACCTACGAGCAGTACTTC
clone_size: -; v_call: TRBV11-2; d_call: -; j_call: TRBJ2-5; cdr3_aa: CASSPSWGLETQYF; cdr3_nt: TGTGCCAGCAGCCCATCATGGGGTTTGGAGACCCAGTACTTC
clone_size: -; v_call: TRBV18; d_call: TRBD1; j_call: TRBJ2-5; cdr3_aa: CASSPPTARDSSRETQYF; cdr3_nt: TGTGCCAGCTCACCACCGACTGCCCGGGACAGCTCTCGGGAGACCCAGTACTTC
clone_size: -; v_call: TRBV19; d_call: -; j_call: TRBJ2-5; cdr3_aa: CASSGSAQETQYF; cdr3_nt: TGTGCCAGTAGTGGGTCGGCTCAAGAGACCCAGTACTTC
clone_size: -; v_call: TRBV5-1; d_call: -; j_call: TRBJ2-7; cdr3_aa: CATSVGTTSYEQYF; cdr3_nt: TGCGCCACCTCCGTCGGGACAACCTCCTACGAGCAGTACTTC
clone_size: -; v_call: TRBV30; d_call: -; j_call: TRBJ1-2; cdr3_aa: CAWSVLGFGGYTF; cdr3_nt: TGTGCCTGGAGTGTACTAGGGTTTGGTGGCTACACCTTC
clone_size: -; v_call: TRBV18; d_call: -; j_call: TRBJ2-5; cdr3_aa: CASSPPSSETQYF; cdr3_nt: TGTGCCAGCTCACCACCATCCTCGGAGACCCAGTACTTC
clone_size: -; v_call: TRBV7-2; d_call: -; j_call: TRBJ2-1; cdr3_aa: CASSSTGNEQFF; cdr3_nt: TGTGCCAGCAGCTCGACAGGCAATGAGCAGTTCTTC
clone_size: -; v_call: TRBV5-1; d_call: -; j_call: TRBJ2-1; cdr3_aa: CASSLEGTRNEQFF; cdr3_nt: TGCGCCAGCAGCTTGGAAGGGACGCGGAATGAGCAGTTCTTC
clone_size: -; v_call: TRBV10-3; d_call: -; j_call: TRBJ1-2; cdr3_aa: CAISEAYGYTF; cdr3_nt: TGTGCCATCAGTGAGGCCTATGGCTACACCTTC
clone_size: -; v_call: TRBV7-8; d_call: TRBD1; j_call: TRBJ1-4; cdr3_aa: CASSLALSRDRGGEKLFF; cdr3_nt: TGTGCCAGCAGCTTAGCCTTGTCCCGGGACAGGGGTGGTGAAAAACTGTTTTTT
clone_size: -; v_call: TRBV6-6; d_call: -; j_call: TRBJ2-6; cdr3_aa: CASAGSGANVLTF; cdr3_nt: TGTGCCAGCGCGGGTTCTGGGGCCAACGTCCTGACTTTC
clone_size: -; v_call: TRBV14; d_call: TRBD2; j_call: TRBJ2-1; cdr3_aa: CASSQGVTSGVSSYNEQFF; cdr3_nt: TGTGCCAGCAGCCAAGGAGTGACTAGCGGGGTAAGCTCCTACAATGAGCAGTTCTTC
clone_size: -; v_call: TRBV5-6; d_call: -; j_call: TRBJ1-3; cdr3_aa: CASSLTSRRNTIYF; cdr3_nt: TGTGCCAGCAGCTTGACAAGCCGCAGAAACACCATATATTTT
clone_size: few; v_call: TRBV6-5; d_call: -; j_call: TRBJ2-7; cdr3_aa: CASSRGRRTYEQYF; cdr3_nt: TGTGCCAGCAGTAGAGGACGGAGAACCTACGAGCAGTACTTC
clone_size: -; v_call: TRBV12-5; d_call: -; j_call: TRBJ1-1; cdr3_aa: CASGLLAGLEAFF; cdr3_nt: TGTGCTAGTGGTTTGCTCGCAGGCCTTGAAGCTTTCTTT
clone_size: once; v_call: TRBV7-6; d_call: -; j_call: TRBJ1-2; cdr3_aa: CASSLGQNSGYTF; cdr3_nt: TGTGCCAGCAGCTTAGGGCAGAACTCTGGCTACACCTTC
clone_size: -; v_call: TRBV2; d_call: TRBD1; j_call: TRBJ2-7; cdr3_aa: CASSLEGQGAYEQYF; cdr3_nt: TGTGCCAGCAGTCTGGAGGGACAGGGGGCCTACGAGCAGTACTTC
clone_size: -; v_call: TRBV6-5; d_call: -; j_call: TRBJ2-1; cdr3_aa: CASSYGGSSYNEQFF; cdr3_nt: TGTGCCAGCAGTTACGGGGGGTCCTCCTACAATGAGCAGTTCTTC
clone_size: -; v_call: TRBV18; d_call: -; j_call: TRBJ1-2; cdr3_aa: CASLTQGRGNYGYTF; cdr3_nt: TGTGCCAGTTTGACACAGGGTCGGGGGAACTATGGCTACACCTTC
clone_size: -; v_call: TRBV9; d_call: -; j_call: TRBJ1-2; cdr3_aa: CASSVGTADYTF; cdr3_nt: TGTGCCAGCAGCGTTGGTACAGCAGACTACACCTTC
clone_size: -; v_call: TRBV18; d_call: -; j_call: TRBJ2-1; cdr3_aa: CASSPLPRRAGFEQFF; cdr3_nt: TGTGCCAGCTCACCTCTTCCTAGGCGGGCGGGATTTGAGCAGTTCTTC
clone_size: -; v_call: TRBV30; d_call: TRBD2; j_call: TRBJ2-7; cdr3_aa: CAGSGLAAEQYF; cdr3_nt: TGTGCCGGTTCGGGACTAGCGGCCGAGCAGTACTTC
clone_size: -; v_call: TRBV7-9; d_call: -; j_call: TRBJ2-7; cdr3_aa: CASSSTPTYEQYF; cdr3_nt: TGTGCCAGCAGCTCCACCCCAACCTACGAGCAGTACTTC